This TCR beta chain was captured by sequencing in a study of control samples from healthy donors and cancer patients. Using immunoSEQ multiplex PCR, the repertoire was profiled, and TCRdb retains in-frame clones only, with some absent. This sample carries about 120,000 clones, roughly 88% of them seen once, and the ten largest clones take 3.4%. V lost 0 bases and J 5 bases, leaving 5 bases between the germline ends. Germline V gives CDR1 SEHNR, CDR2 FQNEAQ (reference sequence). The CDR3 loop spans 13 amino acids. This receptor was identified in a middle-aged man in good health. The V gene is TRBV7-9, the J gene TRBJ1-3, with unresolved D. Sample: blood. CDR3 residues: CASSLAERNTIYF. DNA of the CDR3: TGTGCCAGCAGCTTAGCGGAGCGAAACACCATATATTTT.